Listed here is a single T cell receptor beta chain. Trimming cost V 2 bases and J 8 bases, with 10 bases left between them. Germline V lookup: CDR1 SGHDT, CDR2 YYEEEE. The CDR3 is made up of 13 amino acids. These data are taken from a study of OX40 agonist ivuxolimab in advanced cancers. Study context: Those enrolled were 82.7% male, with a mean age of around 55 years and ages from roughly 20 to 85.

Autoimmune disease history or systemic immunosuppression meant exclusion. Measured with immunoSEQ multiplex PCR; TCRdb has only the in-frame clones, and not every one. The data contain around 35,000 clones, 78% of them singletons. The rearrangement links TRBV5-6 to TRBJ1-4; no reliable D call. Sequencing was performed on CD4+ or CD8+ T cells sorted from blood, taken in a trial of the OX40 agonist ivuxolimab. This clonotype originated in an adult with an advanced solid tumor such as melanoma, head and neck, liver or kidney cancer. The CDR3 here is CASSFTVGEKLFF. For the CDR3, the DNA is TGTGCCAGCAGCTTCACAGTTGGGGAAAAACTGTTTTTT.